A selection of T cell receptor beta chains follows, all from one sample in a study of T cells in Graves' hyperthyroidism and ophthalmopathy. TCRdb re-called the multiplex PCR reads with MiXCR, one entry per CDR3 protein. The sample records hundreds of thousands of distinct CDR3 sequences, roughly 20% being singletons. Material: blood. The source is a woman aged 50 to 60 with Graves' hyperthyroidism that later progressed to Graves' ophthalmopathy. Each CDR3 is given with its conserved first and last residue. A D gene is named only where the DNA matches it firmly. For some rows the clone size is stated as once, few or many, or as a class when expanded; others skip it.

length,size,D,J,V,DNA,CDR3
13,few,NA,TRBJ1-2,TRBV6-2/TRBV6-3,TGTGCCAGCAGTTACGTCTCTAACTATGGCTACACCTTC,CASSYVSNYGYTF
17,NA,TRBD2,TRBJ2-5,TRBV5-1,TGCGCCAGCAGCTTGTTTCCAGCGGGGGCCCGACAAGAGACCCAGTACTTC,CASSLFPAGARQETQYF
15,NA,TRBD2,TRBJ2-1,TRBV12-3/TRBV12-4,TGTGCCAGCAGTTTACCAGCGGGGAGACACAATGAGCAGTTCTTC,CASSLPAGRHNEQFF
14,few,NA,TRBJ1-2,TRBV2,TGTGCCAGCAGCCCCTACGGGGGCGTCTCTGGCTACACCTTC,CASSPYGGVSGYTF
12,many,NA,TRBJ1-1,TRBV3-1,TGTGCCAGTAGAACGGAGAACACTGAAGCTTTCTTT,CASRTENTEAFF
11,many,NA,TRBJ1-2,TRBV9,TGTGCCAGCAGCGTAGATGATGATTACACCTTC,CASSVDDDYTF
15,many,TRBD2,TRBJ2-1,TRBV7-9,TGTGCCAGCAGCCCTCTAGCGGGGGGGCCTATTGAGCAGTTCTTC,CASSPLAGGPIEQFF
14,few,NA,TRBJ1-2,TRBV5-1,TGCGCCAGCAGCTTGGCCAATCGGAACTATGGCTACACCTTC,CASSLANRNYGYTF
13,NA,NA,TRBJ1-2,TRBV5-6,TGTGCCAGCGAGTGGTTGAGGGGTGATGGCTACACCTTC,CASEWLRGDGYTF
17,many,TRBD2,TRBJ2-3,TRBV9,TGTGCCAGCAGCTTCAGGACTAGCGGTCCCTCCACAGATACGCAGTATTTT,CASSFRTSGPSTDTQYF
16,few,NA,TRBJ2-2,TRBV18,TGTGCCAGCACGAACGAAGGGGGGGCGAACACCGGGGAGCTGTTTTTT,CASTNEGGANTGELFF
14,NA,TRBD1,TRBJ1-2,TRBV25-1,TGTGCCAGCCAGACTTCACAGGGGAGGTATGGCTACACCTTC,CASQTSQGRYGYTF
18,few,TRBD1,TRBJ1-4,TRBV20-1,TGCAGTGCTAGGCTCCCGGCAGGGGGCGCCCCTTGGGATGAAAAACTGTTTTTT,CSARLPAGGAPWDEKLFF
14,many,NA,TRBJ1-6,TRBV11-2,TGTGCCAGCGACAGTGAAGGAAGACATTCACCCCTCCACTTT,CASDSEGRHSPLHF
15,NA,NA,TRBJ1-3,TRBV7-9,TGTGCCACCCTCTTTCCAGGGCGCTCTGGAAACACCATATATTTT,CATLFPGRSGNTIYF
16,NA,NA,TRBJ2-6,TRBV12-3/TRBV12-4,TGTGCCAGCAGTTTATATTCCCAAACTGGGGCCAACGTCCTGACTTTC,CASSLYSQTGANVLTF
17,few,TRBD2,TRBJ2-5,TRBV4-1,TGCGCCAGCAGCCAAGCCTCGCACGGGGGGGCTCAAGAGACCCAGTACTTC,CASSQASHGGAQETQYF
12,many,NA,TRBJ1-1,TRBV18,TGTGCCAGCAGCCCAACAGGTACTGAAGCTTTCTTT,CASSPTGTEAFF
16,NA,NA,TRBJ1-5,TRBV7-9,TGTGCCAGCAGCTTAGGTCCGGGGGTAGGCAATCAGCCCCAGCATTTT,CASSLGPGVGNQPQHF
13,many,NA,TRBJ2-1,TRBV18,TGTGCCAGCTCACCAAACCAATACAATGAGCAGTTCTTC,CASSPNQYNEQFF
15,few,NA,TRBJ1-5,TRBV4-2,TGTGCCAGCAGCCAAGCCACGTCAGATGCTCAGCCCCAGCATTTT,CASSQATSDAQPQHF
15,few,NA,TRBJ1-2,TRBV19,TGTGCCAGTAGTTTCCGGGAGTCGGTCCACTATGGCTACACCTTC,CASSFRESVHYGYTF
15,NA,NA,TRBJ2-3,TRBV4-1,TGCGCCAGCAGCCAAAAGGACGGGAGCACAGATACGCATTATTTT,CASSQKDGSTDTHYF
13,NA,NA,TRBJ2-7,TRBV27,TGTGCCAGCAGACTCAGTGGAGCCTACGAGCAGTACTTC,CASRLSGAYEQYF
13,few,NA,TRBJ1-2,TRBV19,TGTGCCAGTAGTAGTGAGGGAGTCGGTGGCTACACCTTC,CASSSEGVGGYTF
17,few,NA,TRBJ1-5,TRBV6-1,TGTGCCAGCAGTCTCCTGACCGTTTCGGCGGGCAATCAGCCCCAGCATTTT,CASSLLTVSAGNQPQHF
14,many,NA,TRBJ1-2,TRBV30,TGTGCCTGGAGTGTAAGACGGCGTAACTATGGCTACACCTTC,CAWSVRRRNYGYTF
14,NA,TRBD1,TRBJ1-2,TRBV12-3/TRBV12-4,TGTGCCAGCGGCGACGGGACAGGGGTCTATGGCTACACCTTC,CASGDGTGVYGYTF
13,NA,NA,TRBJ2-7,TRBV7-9,TGTGCCAGCAGCTATGGACTGGGACCTCAGCAGTACTTC,CASSYGLGPQQYF
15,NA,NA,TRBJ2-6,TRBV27,TGTGCCAGCAGTTTCGGAAGCTCTGGGGCCAACGTCCTGACTTTC,CASSFGSSGANVLTF
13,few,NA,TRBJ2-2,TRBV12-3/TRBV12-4,TGTGCCAGCAGCCGATCGGGTCCCGGGGAGCTGTTTTTT,CASSRSGPGELFF
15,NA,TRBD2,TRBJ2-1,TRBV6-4,TGTGCCAGCAGTGACTCAGGACTAGCGACAAGTGAGCAGTTCTTC,CASSDSGLATSEQFF
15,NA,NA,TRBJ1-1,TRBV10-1,TGCGCCAGCAGTCTTCACACTGACGGGAACACTGAAGCTTTCTTT,CASSLHTDGNTEAFF
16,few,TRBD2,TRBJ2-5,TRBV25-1,TGTGCCAGCAGTAGGTTGTCGGGCGGGGGCCAAGAGACCCAGTACTTC,CASSRLSGGGQETQYF
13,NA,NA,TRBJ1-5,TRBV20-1,TGCAGTGCTAGAGATCCGCAATCACAGCCCCAGCATTTT,CSARDPQSQPQHF
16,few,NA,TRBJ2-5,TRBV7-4,TGTGCCAGCAGTTTGAGACAGCCGGATAGAGGAGAGACCCAGTACTTC,CASSLRQPDRGETQYF
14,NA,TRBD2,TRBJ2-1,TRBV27,TGTGCCAGCGCCTCGGGGGGGCCATACAATGAGCAGTTCTTC,CASASGGPYNEQFF
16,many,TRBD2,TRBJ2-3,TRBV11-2,TGTGCCAGCAGCCGAGAGGCTAGCGGGGTTTTAGATACGCAGTATTTT,CASSREASGVLDTQYF
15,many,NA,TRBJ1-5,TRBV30,TGTGCCTGGAGTCGCGGAGGACAGAGCAATCAGCCCCAGCATTTT,CAWSRGGQSNQPQHF
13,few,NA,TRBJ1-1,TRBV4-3,TGCGCCAGCAGCCGGGGAAGTGGCGCTGAAGCTTTCTTT,CASSRGSGAEAFF
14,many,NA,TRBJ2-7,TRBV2,TGTGCCAGCAGTATCCCGGGGGAAACTTACGAGCAGTACTTC,CASSIPGETYEQYF
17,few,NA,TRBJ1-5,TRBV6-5,TGTGCCAGCAGTTACGAGTCGGGGCTCTTGAGCAATCAGCCCCAGCATTTT,CASSYESGLLSNQPQHF
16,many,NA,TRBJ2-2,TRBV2,TGTGCCAGCAGCGACAAGGGGCGGAGGTCCAACGGGGAGCTGTTTTTT,CASSDKGRRSNGELFF
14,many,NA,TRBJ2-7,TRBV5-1,TGCGCCAGCAGCCCCGAGAGGTTAACCTACGAGCAGTACTTC,CASSPERLTYEQYF
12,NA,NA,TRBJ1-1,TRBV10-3,TGTGCCATCAGCGCAGCGAACACTGAAGCTTTCTTT,CAISAANTEAFF